Given below is one T cell receptor beta chain in context. Authors' analysis steps: How many nucleated cells were present was estimated from reference gene primer amplification. Assay used: immunoSEQ multiplex PCR; TCRdb lists only in-frame clones, some missing. The V and J calls and clone size come from that table; D and trimming were worked out from the DNA. The sample carries more than 85,000 clones, about four fifths recorded once. These data belong to a study of blood T cell repertoires in COVID-19. Turning to the study itself: Some COVID-19 samples were acute and others convalescent; all came from the United States, Italy and Spain. T cells, B-cell-depleted T cells, or PBMCs supplied cDNA or gDNA.

V shed 1 base and J shed 4 bases, with 11 bases lying between them. CDR3 length: 15 amino acids. Germline V lookup: CDR1 SGHTA, CDR2 FQGNSA. The chain has TRBV7-2 and TRBJ1-5; D is possibly TRBD1 (6 bases). This TCR derives from a man older than 75 with acute or convalescent COVID-19. Sequencing input: peripheral blood. CDR3: CASSLVGGGNQPQHF. CDR3 sequence (DNA): TGTGCCAGCAGCTTAGTGGGAGGGGGGAATCAGCCCCAGCATTTT. The variable domain in full, with the rest retrieved from reference TRBV7-2 and TRBJ1-5, is GAGVSQSPSNKVTEKGKDVELRCDPISGHTALYWYRQSLGQGLEFLIYFQGNSAPDKSGLPSDRFSAERTGGSVSTLTIQRTQQEDSAVYLCASSLVGGGNQPQHFGDGTRLSIL.